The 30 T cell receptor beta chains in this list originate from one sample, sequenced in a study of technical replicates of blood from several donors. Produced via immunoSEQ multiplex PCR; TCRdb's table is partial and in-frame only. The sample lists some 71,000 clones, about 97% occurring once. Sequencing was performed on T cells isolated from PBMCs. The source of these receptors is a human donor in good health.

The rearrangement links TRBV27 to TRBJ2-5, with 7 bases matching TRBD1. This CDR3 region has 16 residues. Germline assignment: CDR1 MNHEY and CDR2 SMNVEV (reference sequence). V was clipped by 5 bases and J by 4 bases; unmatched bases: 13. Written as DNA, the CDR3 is TGTGCCAGCAGTCCCCGCTATACAGGGGTTCGAGAGACCCAGTACTTC. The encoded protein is CASSPRYTGVRETQYF.

CDR3 in amino acids: CASSLTDLYQPQHF. In DNA, the CDR3 is TGTGCCAGCAGTTTAACCGACTTATATCAGCCCCAGCATTTT. The chain carries TRBV28 and TRBJ1-5, with no clear D. The germline V and J ends were trimmed by 2 bases and 5 bases, with 10 bases remaining between them. The CDR3 totals 14 residues. Per the germline V gene, CDR1 is MDHEN and CDR2 is SYDVKM.

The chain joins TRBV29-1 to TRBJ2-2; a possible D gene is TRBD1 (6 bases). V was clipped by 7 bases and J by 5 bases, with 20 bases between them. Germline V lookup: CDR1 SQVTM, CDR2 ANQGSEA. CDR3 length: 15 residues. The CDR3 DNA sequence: TGCAGCGCCTGGACAGTGACTAACGGGACCGGGGAGCTGTTTTTT. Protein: CSAWTVTNGTGELFF.

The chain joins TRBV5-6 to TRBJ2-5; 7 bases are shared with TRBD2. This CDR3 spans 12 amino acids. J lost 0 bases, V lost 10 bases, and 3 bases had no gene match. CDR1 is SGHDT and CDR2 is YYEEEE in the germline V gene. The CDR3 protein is CALAGNQETQYF. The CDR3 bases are TGTGCCTTAGCGGGTAACCAAGAGACCCAGTACTTC.

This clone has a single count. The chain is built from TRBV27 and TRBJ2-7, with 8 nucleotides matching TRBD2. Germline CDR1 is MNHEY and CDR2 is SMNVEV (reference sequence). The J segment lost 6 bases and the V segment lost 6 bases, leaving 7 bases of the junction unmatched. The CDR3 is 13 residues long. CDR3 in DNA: TGTGCCAGCAGGGGGCGGGAGGTCGCCGAGCAGTACTTC. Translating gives CASRGREVAEQYF.

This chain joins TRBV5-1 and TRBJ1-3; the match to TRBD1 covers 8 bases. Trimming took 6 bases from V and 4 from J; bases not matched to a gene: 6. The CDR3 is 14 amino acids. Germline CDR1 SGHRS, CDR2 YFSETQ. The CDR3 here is CASILRTGGNTIYF. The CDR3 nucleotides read TGCGCCAGCATCCTCCGGACAGGGGGAAACACCATATATTTT.

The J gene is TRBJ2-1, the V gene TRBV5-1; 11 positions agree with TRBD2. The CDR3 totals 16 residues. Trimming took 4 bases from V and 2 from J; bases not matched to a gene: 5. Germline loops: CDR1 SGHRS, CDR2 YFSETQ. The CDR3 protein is CASSPEGLAAYNEQFF. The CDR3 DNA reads TGCGCCAGCAGCCCGGAGGGACTAGCGGCCTACAATGAGCAGTTCTTC.

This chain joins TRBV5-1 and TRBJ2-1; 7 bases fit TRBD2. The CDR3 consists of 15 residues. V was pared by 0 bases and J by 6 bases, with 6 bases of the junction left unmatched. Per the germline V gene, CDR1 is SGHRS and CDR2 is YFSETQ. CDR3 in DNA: TGCGCCAGCAGCTTGGTGGGCGGGAGCGCCAATGAGCAGTTCTTC. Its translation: CASSLVGGSANEQFF.

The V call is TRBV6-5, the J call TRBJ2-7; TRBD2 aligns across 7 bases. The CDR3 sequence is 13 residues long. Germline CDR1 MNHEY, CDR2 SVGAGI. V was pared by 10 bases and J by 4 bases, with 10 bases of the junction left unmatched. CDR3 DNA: TGTGCCACCAAAACAGCGGGGTTTTACGAGCAGTACTTC. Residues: CATKTAGFYEQYF.

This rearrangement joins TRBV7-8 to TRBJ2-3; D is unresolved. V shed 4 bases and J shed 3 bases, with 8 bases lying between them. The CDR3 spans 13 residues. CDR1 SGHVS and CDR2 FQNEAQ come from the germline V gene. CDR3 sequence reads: CASSSYMTDTQYF. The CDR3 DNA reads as TGTGCCAGCAGCTCGTATATGACAGATACGCAGTATTTT.

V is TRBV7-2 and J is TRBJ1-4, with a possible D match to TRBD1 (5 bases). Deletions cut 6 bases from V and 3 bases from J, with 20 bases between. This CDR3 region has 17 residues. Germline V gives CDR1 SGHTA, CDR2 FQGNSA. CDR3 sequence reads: CASRGGSPGSANEKLFF. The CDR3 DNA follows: TGTGCCAGCAGGGGGGGGTCTCCGGGATCGGCTAATGAAAAACTGTTTTTT. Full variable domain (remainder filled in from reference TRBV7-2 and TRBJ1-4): GAGVSQSPSNKVTEKGKDVELRCDPISGHTALYWYRQSLGQGLEFLIYFQGNSAPDKSGLPSDRFSAERTGGSVSTLTIQRTQQEDSAVYLCASRGGSPGSANEKLFFGSGTQLSVL.

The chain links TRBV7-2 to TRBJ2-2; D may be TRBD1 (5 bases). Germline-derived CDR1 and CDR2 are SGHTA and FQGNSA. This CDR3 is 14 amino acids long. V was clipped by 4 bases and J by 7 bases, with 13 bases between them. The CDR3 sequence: CASSWGLSGGELFF. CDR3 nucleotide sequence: TGTGCCAGCAGCTGGGGCCTAAGTGGCGGGGAGCTGTTTTTT.

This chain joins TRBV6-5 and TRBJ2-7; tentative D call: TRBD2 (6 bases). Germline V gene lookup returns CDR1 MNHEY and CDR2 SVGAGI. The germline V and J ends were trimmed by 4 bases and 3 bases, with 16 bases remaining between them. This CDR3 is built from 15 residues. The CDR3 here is CASSWGAGDLYEQYF. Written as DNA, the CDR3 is TGTGCCAGCAGTTGGGGAGCGGGCGACCTCTACGAGCAGTACTTC.

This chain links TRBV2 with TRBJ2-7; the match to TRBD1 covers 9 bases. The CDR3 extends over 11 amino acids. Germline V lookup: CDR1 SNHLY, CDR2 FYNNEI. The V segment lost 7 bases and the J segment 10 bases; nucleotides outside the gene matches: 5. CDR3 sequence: CASMDRGVQYF. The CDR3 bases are TGTGCCAGCATGGACAGGGGAGTTCAGTACTTC.

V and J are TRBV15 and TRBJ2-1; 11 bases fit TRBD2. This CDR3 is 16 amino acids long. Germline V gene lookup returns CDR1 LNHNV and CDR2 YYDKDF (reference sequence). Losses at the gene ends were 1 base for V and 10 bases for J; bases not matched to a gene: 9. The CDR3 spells CATSRGIAGGPGEQFF. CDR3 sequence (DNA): TGTGCCACCAGCAGAGGCATAGCGGGAGGGCCTGGAGAGCAGTTCTTC.

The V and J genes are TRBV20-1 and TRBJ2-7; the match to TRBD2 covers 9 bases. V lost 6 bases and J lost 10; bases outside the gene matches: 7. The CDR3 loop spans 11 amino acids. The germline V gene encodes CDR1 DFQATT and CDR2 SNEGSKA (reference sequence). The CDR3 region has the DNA TGCAGTGCAATAGCGGGAGAAGCTCAGTACTTC. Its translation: CSAIAGEAQYF.

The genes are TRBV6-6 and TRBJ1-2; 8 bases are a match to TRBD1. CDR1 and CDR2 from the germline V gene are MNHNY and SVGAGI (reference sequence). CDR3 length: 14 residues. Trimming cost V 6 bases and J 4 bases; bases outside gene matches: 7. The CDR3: CASSIRDRPYGYTF. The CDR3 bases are TGTGCCAGCAGCATCCGGGACAGGCCCTATGGCTACACCTTC.

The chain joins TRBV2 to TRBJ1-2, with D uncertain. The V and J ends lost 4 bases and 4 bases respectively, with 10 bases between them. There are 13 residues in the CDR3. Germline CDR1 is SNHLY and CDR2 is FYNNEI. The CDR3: CASSGQSVYGYTF. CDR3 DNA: TGTGCCAGCAGTGGGCAGTCTGTCTATGGCTACACCTTC.

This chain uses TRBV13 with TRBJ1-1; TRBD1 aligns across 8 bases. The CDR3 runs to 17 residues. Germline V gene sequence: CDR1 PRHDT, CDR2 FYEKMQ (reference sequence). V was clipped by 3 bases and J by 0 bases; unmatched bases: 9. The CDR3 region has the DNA TGTGCCAGCAGCTTGGACAGGGCCAACGCACTGAACACTGAAGCTTTCTTT. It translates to CASSLDRANALNTEAFF.

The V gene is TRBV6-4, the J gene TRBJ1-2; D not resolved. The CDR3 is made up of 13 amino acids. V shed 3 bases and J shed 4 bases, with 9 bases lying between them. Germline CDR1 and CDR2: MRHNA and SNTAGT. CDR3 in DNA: TGTGCCAGCAGTGAGGGCAGGTTCTATGGCTACACCTTC. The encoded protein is CASSEGRFYGYTF.

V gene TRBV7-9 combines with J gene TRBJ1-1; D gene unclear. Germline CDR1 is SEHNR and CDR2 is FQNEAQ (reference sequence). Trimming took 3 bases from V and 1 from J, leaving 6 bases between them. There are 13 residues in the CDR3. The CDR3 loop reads CASSFQANTEAFF. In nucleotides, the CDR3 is TGTGCCAGCAGCTTTCAAGCGAACACTGAAGCTTTCTTT.

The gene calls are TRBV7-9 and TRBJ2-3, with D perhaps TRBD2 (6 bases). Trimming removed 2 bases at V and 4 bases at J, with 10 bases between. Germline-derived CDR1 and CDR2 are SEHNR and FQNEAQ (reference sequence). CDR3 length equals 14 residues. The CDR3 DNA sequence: TGTGCCAGCAGCTTATCTAGCGTCGCAGATACGCAGTATTTT. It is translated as CASSLSSVADTQYF.

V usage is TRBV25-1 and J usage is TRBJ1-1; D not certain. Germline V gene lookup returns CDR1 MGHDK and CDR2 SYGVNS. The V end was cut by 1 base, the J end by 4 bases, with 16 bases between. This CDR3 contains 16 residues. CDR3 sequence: CASSEWGEKVGTEAFF. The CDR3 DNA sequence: TGTGCCAGCAGTGAATGGGGAGAGAAGGTTGGCACTGAAGCTTTCTTT.

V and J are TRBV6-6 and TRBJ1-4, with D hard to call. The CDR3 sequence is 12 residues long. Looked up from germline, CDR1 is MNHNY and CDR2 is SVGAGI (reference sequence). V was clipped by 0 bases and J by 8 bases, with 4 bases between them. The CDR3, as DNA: TGTGCCAGCAGTTACTCACAGGAAAAACTGTTTTTT. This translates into CASSYSQEKLFF.

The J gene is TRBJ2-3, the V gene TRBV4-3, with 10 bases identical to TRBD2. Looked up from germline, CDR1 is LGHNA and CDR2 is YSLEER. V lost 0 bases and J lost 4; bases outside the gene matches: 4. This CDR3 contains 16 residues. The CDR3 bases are TGCGCCAGCAGCCAAGAAGCGGGAGGGGATCCAGATACGCAGTATTTT. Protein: CASSQEAGGDPDTQYF.

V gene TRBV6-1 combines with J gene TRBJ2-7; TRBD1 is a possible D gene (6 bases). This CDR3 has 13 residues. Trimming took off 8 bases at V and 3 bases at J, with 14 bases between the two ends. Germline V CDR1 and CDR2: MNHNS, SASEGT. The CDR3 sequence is CASGTGNRYEQYF. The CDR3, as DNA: TGTGCCAGCGGTACAGGGAACCGCTACGAGCAGTACTTC.

CDR3 residues: CASSLSFQGLGYGYTF. The CDR3 nucleotides are TGTGCCAGCAGTTTATCTTTCCAGGGCCTGGGGTATGGCTACACCTTC. The rearrangement links TRBV28 to TRBJ1-2; possibly TRBD1 for D (5 bases). CDR3 length: 16 amino acids. V gave up 1 base and J gave up 5 bases, with 17 bases separating them. Germline lookup yields CDR1 MDHEN and CDR2 SYDVKM.

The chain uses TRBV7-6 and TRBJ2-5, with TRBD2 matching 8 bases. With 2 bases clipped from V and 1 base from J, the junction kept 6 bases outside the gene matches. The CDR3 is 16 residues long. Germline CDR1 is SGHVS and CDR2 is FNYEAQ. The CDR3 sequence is CASSLPTSGVQETQYF. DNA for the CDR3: TGTGCCAGCAGCTTACCTACTAGCGGAGTCCAAGAGACCCAGTACTTC.

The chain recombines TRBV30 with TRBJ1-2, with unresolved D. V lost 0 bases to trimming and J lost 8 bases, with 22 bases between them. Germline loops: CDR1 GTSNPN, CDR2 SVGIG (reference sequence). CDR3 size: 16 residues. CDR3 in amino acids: CAWSVLRGREDGGYTF. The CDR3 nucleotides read TGTGCCTGGAGTGTACTTAGAGGGCGCGAAGACGGGGGCTACACCTTC.

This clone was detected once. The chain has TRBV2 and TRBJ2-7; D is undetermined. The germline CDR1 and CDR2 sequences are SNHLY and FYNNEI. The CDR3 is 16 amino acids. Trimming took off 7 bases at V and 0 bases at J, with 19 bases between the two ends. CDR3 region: CASTETALSLSYEQYF. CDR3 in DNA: TGTGCCAGCACAGAAACAGCATTGTCCCTCTCCTACGAGCAGTACTTC. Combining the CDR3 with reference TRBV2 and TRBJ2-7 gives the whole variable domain EPEVTQTPSHQVTQMGQEVILRCVPISNHLYFYWYRQILGQKVEFLVSFYNNEISEKSEIFDDQFSVERPDGSNFTLKIRSTKLEDSAMYFCASTETALSLSYEQYFGPGTRLTVT.